Below are 15 T cell receptor beta chains sequenced from a single sample in a study of regulatory T cells in long-lasting Graves disease. Through Arm-PCR of CDR3 regions and iRepertoire HTBI primers, TCR beta libraries were built. Each CDR3 protein is one row after TCRdb ran MiXCR on the multiplex PCR reads. The table lists about 610,000 distinct CDR3 sequences, around 16% of them singletons, with around 13% in the top ten. Time point noted: newly diagnosed GD, antithyroid drugs for less than 3 months. RNA from PBMCs was the source of the TCR library. The same data also went into a second study, on T cells in Graves' hyperthyroidism and ophthalmopathy.

The specimen was peripheral blood mononuclear cells (PBMCs), collected at new diagnosis, from a patient treated with antithyroid drugs. The source of these receptors is a man aged 18 to 30 with Graves disease.

This clonotype has just a few counts. This chain connects TRBV3-1 to TRBJ1-2; D gene unclear. V gave up 5 bases and J gave up 2 bases, with 15 bases separating them. The CDR3 runs 15 residues. The germline V gene has CDR1 LGHDT and CDR2 YNNKEL (reference sequence). CDR3 sequence reads: CASSAPSGANYGYTF. The CDR3 DNA reads as TGTGCCAGCAGCGCTCCGAGCGGCGCGAACTATGGCTACACCTTC.

This clonotype was found a few times. This chain uses TRBV28 with TRBJ1-1; 10 bases line up with TRBD1. Germline CDR1 MDHEN, CDR2 SYDVKM. This CDR3 has 15 amino acids. V gave up 5 bases and J gave up 5 bases; unmatched junction bases: 8. CDR3: CASSPWTGGGTEAFF. The CDR3 region has the DNA TGTGCCAGCAGTCCCTGGACAGGGGGAGGGACTGAAGCTTTCTTT. The entire variable domain, with the rest obtained from reference TRBV28 and TRBJ1-1, is as follows: DVKVTQSSRYLVKRTGEKVFLECVQDMDHENMFWYRQDPGLGLRLIYFSYDVKMKEKGDIPEGYSVSREKKERFSLILESASTNQTSMYLCASSPWTGGGTEAFFGQGTRLTVV.

The chain employs TRBV12-3 or TRBV12-4 and TRBJ2-1, with TRBD1 matching over 9 bases. The J call may be in error: the DNA end matches TRBJ2-5 better. This CDR3 is 16 amino acids long. The CDR3 loop reads CASSLSGQGWAETQYF. The CDR3 coding sequence is TGTGCCAGCAGTTTATCGGGACAGGGTTGGGCGGAGACCCAGTACTTC.

V and J are TRBV7-9 and TRBJ2-3; D is perhaps TRBD1 (5 bases). This CDR3 is built from 15 residues. Germline lookup yields CDR1 SEHNR and CDR2 FQNEAQ (reference sequence). The V end lost 1 base, the J end lost 1 base, and 9 bases lay between the germline ends. CDR3 bases: TGTGCCAGCAGCTTAGTGACAGCAGGCACAGATACGCAGTATTTT. It specifies CASSLVTAGTDTQYF.

This clonotype turned up a few times. A much more abundant neighbour one base away suggests this may be a read error. This CDR3 reads CASSYGTTPTPTHARDTQYF. The CDR3 nucleotides are TGTGCCAGCAGTTACGGGACGACTCCGACCCCCACACACGCACGAGATACGCAGTATTTT. The V gene is TRBV6-5, the J gene TRBJ2-3; D may match TRBD1 or TRBD2 (5 bases each). The CDR3 length is 20 residues. Trimming took 2 bases from V and 5 from J, leaving 29 bases between them. In germline, CDR1 is MNHEY, CDR2 SVGAGI.

The V and J genes are TRBV29-1 and TRBJ2-7, with D tentatively TRBD1 or TRBD2 (6 bases each). The CDR3 is 14 amino acids. The V end was cut by 7 bases, the J end by 3 bases, with 19 bases between. CDR1 is SQVTM and CDR2 is ANQGSEA in the germline V gene. Written as DNA, the CDR3 is TGCAGCGCCGAATACCGGGGGCGTAGCTACGAGCAGTACTTC. This encodes CSAEYRGRSYEQYF.

The chain couples TRBV30 to TRBJ1-6, with a tentative D call TRBD1 (6 bases). The CDR3 sequence is 13 residues long. CDR1 is GTSNPN, CDR2 SVGIG, per germline (reference sequence). V was shortened by 5 bases and J by 8 bases, with 13 bases between the two germline ends. CDR3 in amino acids: CAWELSGDSPLHF. The CDR3 bases are TGTGCCTGGGAGCTTTCAGGGGATTCACCCCTCCACTTT.

As regards this clonotype: The germline gene is not matched at one end of the junction; a read error may be the cause. This sequence joins TRBV11-3 and TRBJ2-1; TRBD2 might be the D (6 bases). Judging by the DNA end, TRBJ2-5 fits better; the J call may be wrong. The germline V gene has CDR1 SGHNT and CDR2 YENEEA. This CDR3 region has 15 residues. CDR3 sequence: CASSCINRRVETQYF. The CDR3 coding sequence is TGTGCTAGCAGTTGTATTAACAGGAGGGTTGAGACCCAGTACTTC.

The chain is built from TRBV6-2 or TRBV6-3 and TRBJ2-1, with 9 bases that match TRBD2. Germline CDR1 is MNHEY and CDR2 is SVGEGT. The CDR3 sequence is 15 residues long. V shed 2 bases, J shed 10 bases, and the junction held 9 bases outside the gene matches. The CDR3 nucleotides are TGTGCCAGCAGTTACGCGACTAGCGGACGGGGCGAGCAGTTCTTC. It encodes CASSYATSGRGEQFF.

Ten or more counts support this clonotype. The rearrangement joins TRBV2 to TRBJ2-1; 12 bases match TRBD2. The J segment lost 4 bases and the V segment lost 4 bases, leaving 2 bases of the junction unmatched. In germline, CDR1 is SNHLY, CDR2 FYNNEI. The CDR3 length is 15 residues. The CDR3 DNA follows: TGTGCCAGCAGTGGGACTAGCGGGGTTTACAATGAGCAGTTCTTC. Translation: CASSGTSGVYNEQFF.

This clonotype was seen at least ten times. The chain couples TRBV20-1 to TRBJ1-1, with D possibly being TRBD1 (6 bases). V gave up 3 bases and J gave up 3 bases, with 11 bases separating them. CDR3 length equals 13 residues. Per the germline V gene, CDR1 is DFQATT and CDR2 is SNEGSKA (reference sequence). CDR3 residues: CSASQDSYTEAFF. As DNA, the CDR3 is TGCAGTGCTAGTCAGGACAGTTACACTGAAGCTTTCTTT.

This clonotype occurred a few times. The rearrangement uses TRBV7-6 and TRBJ2-2, with D maybe TRBD2 (5 bases). The V end lost 4 bases, the J end lost 4 bases, and 16 bases lay between the germline ends. The CDR3 is 16 residues long. From germline, CDR1 is SGHVS and CDR2 FNYEAQ. CDR3 in amino acids: CASSYNLRAGTGELFF. The CDR3 DNA is TGTGCCAGCAGCTACAACTTGAGGGCGGGCACCGGGGAGCTGTTTTTT. The full variable domain, its missing parts supplied by reference TRBV7-6 and TRBJ2-2, is GAGVSQSPRYKVTKRGQDVALRCDPISGHVSLYWYRQALGQGPEFLTYFNYEAQQDKSGLPNDRFSAERPEGSISTLTIQRTEQRDSAMYRCASSYNLRAGTGELFFGEGSRLTVL.

The chain couples TRBV11-2 to TRBJ1-3, with a possible D match to TRBD1 (5 bases). There are 16 residues in the CDR3. Germline V lookup: CDR1 SGHAT, CDR2 FQNNGV. Trimming took off 5 bases at V and 1 base at J, with 15 bases between the two ends. The DNA of the CDR3 is TGTGCCAGCAGCCCCGCGGGGGGAAGTTCTGGAAACACCATATATTTT. Translating gives CASSPAGGSSGNTIYF.

In its sample, this clonotype was seen many times. The gene calls are TRBV20-1 and TRBJ2-5; 7 positions match TRBD2. Trimming took 2 bases from V and 4 from J; bases not matched to a gene: 4. The germline gives CDR1 DFQATT, CDR2 SNEGSKA (reference sequence). The CDR3 loop spans 13 amino acids. The CDR3 region has the DNA TGCAGTGCTAGATCGGGGGGTCTAGAGACCCAGTACTTC. Translating it yields CSARSGGLETQYF.

This clonotype was detected ten times or more. This rearrangement joins TRBV11-2 to TRBJ2-7; no definite D call. V lost 1 base, J lost 1 base, and 5 bases lay in between. The CDR3 covers 13 residues. The germline CDR1 and CDR2 sequences are SGHAT and FQNNGV. The CDR3 region has the DNA TGTGCCAGCAGCTTAGTGCCATCCTACGAGCAGTACTTC. This codes for CASSLVPSYEQYF.